A single sample is the source of the 16 T cell receptor beta chains below, sequenced in a study of cytomegalovirus exposure and HLA in healthy donors. Profiling relied on immunoSEQ multiplex PCR, and the TCRdb table lists in-frame clones only, not all of them. In the table there are over 150,000 clones, just under 90% of which are singletons. Sequencing was done on a sample of PBMCs. These receptors originate from a man between 18 and 29 years old in good health and CMV-seropositive.

J is TRBJ1-1 and V is TRBV28; a possible D gene is TRBD1 (6 bases). The CDR3 is 14 residues long. V was shortened by 6 bases and J by 0 bases, with 11 bases between the two germline ends. Germline assignment: CDR1 MDHEN and CDR2 SYDVKM. CDR3 region: CASRLDSLNTEAFF. CDR3 nucleotides: TGTGCCAGCAGGTTGGACAGCCTGAACACTGAAGCTTTCTTT.

The CDR3: CASSLGGSDTQYF. The CDR3 region has the DNA TGTGCCAGCAGCTTAGGGGGGTCAGATACGCAGTATTTT. The chain uses TRBV7-3 and TRBJ2-3; D is perhaps TRBD2 (6 bases). The CDR3 covers 13 residues. Germline V lookup: CDR1 SGHTA, CDR2 FQGTGA. V lost 2 bases, J lost 4 bases, and 7 bases lay in between.

This chain links TRBV7-9 with TRBJ2-7; TRBD2 agrees at 10 bases. This CDR3 region has 15 residues. Unmatched junction bases numbered 5, after V lost 6 bases and J lost 0 bases. CDR1 SEHNR and CDR2 FQNEAQ come from the germline V gene (reference sequence). In nucleotides, the CDR3 is TGTGCCAGCAGTTCGACTAGCGGGCCCTCCTACGAGCAGTACTTC. This codes for CASSSTSGPSYEQYF.

The chain links TRBV10-1 to TRBJ2-2; possibly TRBD1 for D (6 bases). The CDR3 runs 13 residues. Germline V gene data show CDR1 as WNHNN and CDR2 as SYGVQD (reference sequence). V shed 6 bases and J shed 6 bases, with 11 bases lying between them. DNA for the CDR3: TGCGCCAGCAGAAAAGACAGGTCCGGGGAGCTGTTTTTT. Protein: CASRKDRSGELFF.

The chain has TRBV28 and TRBJ2-5; 10 bases map to TRBD2. V was pared by 10 bases and J by 0 bases, with 8 bases of the junction left unmatched. CDR3 length equals 15 residues. Germline values: CDR1 MDHEN, CDR2 SYDVKM. The DNA of the CDR3 is TGTGCCACCCTTAAGCGGGAGGGCCACCAAGAGACCCAGTACTTC. Translating gives CATLKREGHQETQYF.

The sample holds one count of this clone. The chain joins TRBV25-1 to TRBJ1-4; TRBD1 is a possible D gene (6 bases). Trimming cost V 5 bases and J 8 bases, with 15 bases left between them. Germline V gene data show CDR1 as MGHDK and CDR2 as SYGVNS. The CDR3 contains 14 residues. CDR3 in DNA: TGTGCCAGCAGTTCTTTGGACAGAGGAGAAAAACTGTTTTTT. Translated: CASSSLDRGEKLFF.

The chain employs TRBV28 and TRBJ1-2; D may be TRBD1 (6 bases). From germline, CDR1 is MDHEN and CDR2 SYDVKM. V lost 3 bases and J lost 7, with 21 bases in between. The CDR3 has 16 residues. CDR3 sequence (DNA): TGTGCCAGCAGTTTTATTGCCGCCTTACAGGGTTCTGGCTACACCTTC. Its protein is CASSFIAALQGSGYTF.

This CDR3 is CASSRSLMSTYNEQFF. Written as DNA, the CDR3 is TGTGCCAGCAGCCGCTCCCTAATGTCCACTTACAATGAGCAGTTCTTC. The chain joins TRBV5-4 to TRBJ2-1; unclear D gene. The CDR3 is 16 residues long. The V and J ends lost 4 bases and 4 bases respectively, with 18 bases between them. Germline loops: CDR1 SGHNT, CDR2 YYREEE (reference sequence). Using reference TRBV5-4 and TRBJ2-1 for the parts outside the CDR3, the full variable domain is ETGVTQSPTHLIKTRGQQVTLRCSSQSGHNTVSWYQQALGQGPQFIFQYYREEENGRGNFPPRFSGLQFPNYSSELNVNALELDDSALYLCASSRSLMSTYNEQFFGPGTRLTVL.

The chain uses TRBV4-1 and TRBJ1-2; 7 bases map to TRBD1. Germline CDR1 MGHRA, CDR2 YSYEKL. CDR3 length: 16 amino acids. The V and J ends lost 1 base and 5 bases, in that order; junction bases with no gene match: 10. CDR3 sequence reads: CASSQARTGSGYGYTF. The CDR3 nucleotides are TGCGCCAGCAGCCAAGCTCGGACAGGATCGGGGTATGGCTACACCTTC.

The V and J genes are TRBV4-1 and TRBJ1-4; 9 nucleotides agree with TRBD1. Trimming removed 2 bases from V and 8 bases from J; junction bases left unmatched: 9. This CDR3 has 16 residues. Germline values: CDR1 MGHRA, CDR2 YSYEKL. The CDR3 loop reads CASSQRDRAGDEKLFF. CDR3 bases: TGCGCCAGCAGCCAACGGGACAGGGCCGGTGACGAAAAACTGTTTTTT.

The chain is built from TRBV9 and TRBJ2-1; 9 bases are shared with TRBD2. V lost 2 bases, J lost 8 bases, and 8 bases stayed unmatched. There are 15 residues in the CDR3. Germline V gene data show CDR1 as SGDLS and CDR2 as YYNGEE. In DNA form, the CDR3 reads TGTGCCAGCAGCGTTAGCGGGAGTGGGGAGTATGAGCAGTTCTTC. It encodes CASSVSGSGEYEQFF.

The V gene is TRBV2, the J gene TRBJ2-7; 8 bases align to TRBD1. The CDR3 extends over 13 amino acids. V dropped 4 bases and J dropped 4; count of bases not matched to a gene: 3. CDR1 SNHLY and CDR2 FYNNEI come from the germline V gene. The CDR3 here is CASSGRQGYEQYF. CDR3 bases: TGTGCCAGCAGTGGGAGACAGGGGTACGAGCAGTACTTC.

As for this clone: This may arise from a read error, as a much more abundant clone is one base away. The rearrangement uses TRBV5-4 and TRBJ2-7; D may be TRBD1 (6 bases). Trimming shortened V by 4 bases and J by 1 base, and 9 bases separated the two germline ends. CDR1 SGHNT and CDR2 YYREEE come from the germline V gene (reference sequence). The CDR3 covers 13 residues. CDR3 in amino acids: CASSPTGSYEQYF. CDR3 nucleotide sequence: TGTGCCAGCAGCCCGACAGGATCCTACGAGCAGTACTTC.

This chain joins TRBV5-1 and TRBJ2-2; 7 nucleotides line up with TRBD1. Trimming at V came to 3 bases and at J to 8 bases, leaving 10 bases not matched to a gene. Germline CDR1 reads SGHRS; CDR2 reads YFSETQ. The CDR3 extends over 15 amino acids. CDR3 sequence (DNA): TGCGCCAGCAGCTACAATACAGGGGAAGTAGGGGAGCTGTTTTTT. Amino acid sequence: CASSYNTGEVGELFF. The whole variable domain, filled in from reference TRBV5-1 and TRBJ2-2, reads KAGVTQTPRYLIKTRGQQVTLSCSPISGHRSVSWYQQTPGQGLQFLFEYFSETQRNKGNFPGRFSGRQFSNSRSEMNVSTLELGDSALYLCASSYNTGEVGELFFGEGSRLTVL.

In its sample, this clone was seen once. This rearrangement joins TRBV20-1 to TRBJ2-7; TRBD2 aligns across 9 bases. CDR3 length equals 11 residues. Trimming removed 3 bases from V and 7 bases from J; junction bases left unmatched: 1. Germline assignment: CDR1 DFQATT and CDR2 SNEGSKA (reference sequence). The CDR3 bases are TGCAGTGCTAGGCGGGAGGGTGAGCAGTACTTC. Translating it yields CSARREGEQYF.

The chain carries TRBV9 and TRBJ2-5; the match to TRBD2 covers 7 bases. J lost 0 bases, V lost 0 bases, and 2 bases had no gene match. The CDR3 consists of 15 residues. Germline CDR1 reads SGDLS; CDR2 reads YYNGEE. For the CDR3, the DNA is TGTGCCAGCAGCGTAGGTGGGAGGGACCAAGAGACCCAGTACTTC. Translating it yields CASSVGGRDQETQYF.